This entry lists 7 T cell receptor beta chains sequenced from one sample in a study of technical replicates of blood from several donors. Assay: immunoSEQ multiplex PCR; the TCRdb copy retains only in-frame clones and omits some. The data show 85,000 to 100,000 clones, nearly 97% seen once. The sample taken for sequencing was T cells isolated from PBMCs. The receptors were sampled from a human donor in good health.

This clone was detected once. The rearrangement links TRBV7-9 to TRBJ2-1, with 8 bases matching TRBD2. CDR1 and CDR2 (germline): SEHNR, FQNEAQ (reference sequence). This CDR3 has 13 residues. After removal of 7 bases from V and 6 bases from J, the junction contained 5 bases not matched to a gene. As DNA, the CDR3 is TGTGCCAGCATTCGGGGGGGCCTCAATGAGCAGTTCTTC. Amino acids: CASIRGGLNEQFF.

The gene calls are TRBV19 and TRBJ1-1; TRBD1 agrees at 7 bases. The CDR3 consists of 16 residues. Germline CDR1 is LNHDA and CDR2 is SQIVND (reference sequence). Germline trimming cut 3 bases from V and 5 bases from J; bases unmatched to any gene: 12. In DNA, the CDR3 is TGTGCCAGTAGTATCTGGACAGGCCTCCAGACGACTGAAGCTTTCTTT. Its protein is CASSIWTGLQTTEAFF.

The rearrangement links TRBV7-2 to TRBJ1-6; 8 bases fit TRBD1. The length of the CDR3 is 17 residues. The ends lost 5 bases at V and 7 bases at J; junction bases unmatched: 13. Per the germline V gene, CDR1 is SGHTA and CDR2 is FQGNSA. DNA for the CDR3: TGTGCCAGCAGCCAGAAGGCAGGGGGCCTGGGAAATTCACCCCTCCACTTT. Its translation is CASSQKAGGLGNSPLHF.

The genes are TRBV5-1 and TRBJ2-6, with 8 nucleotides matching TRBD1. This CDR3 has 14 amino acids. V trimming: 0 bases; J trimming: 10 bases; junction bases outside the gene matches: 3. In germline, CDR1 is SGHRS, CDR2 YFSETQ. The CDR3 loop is CASSLAGTGNVLTF. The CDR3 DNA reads TGCGCCAGCAGCTTGGCCGGGACAGGTAACGTCCTGACTTTC.

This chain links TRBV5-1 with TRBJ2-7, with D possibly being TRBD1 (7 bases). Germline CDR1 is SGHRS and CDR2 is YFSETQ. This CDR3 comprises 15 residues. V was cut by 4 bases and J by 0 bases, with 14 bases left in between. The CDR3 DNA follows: TGCGCCAGCAGCCCGGCGGGACAGAGCTCCTACGAGCAGTACTTC. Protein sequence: CASSPAGQSSYEQYF.

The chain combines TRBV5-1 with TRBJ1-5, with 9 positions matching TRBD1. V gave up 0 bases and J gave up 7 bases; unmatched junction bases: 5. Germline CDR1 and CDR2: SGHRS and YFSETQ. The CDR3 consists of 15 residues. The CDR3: CASSLAGQGWQPQHF. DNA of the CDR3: TGCGCCAGCAGCTTGGCCGGACAGGGGTGGCAGCCCCAGCATTTT.

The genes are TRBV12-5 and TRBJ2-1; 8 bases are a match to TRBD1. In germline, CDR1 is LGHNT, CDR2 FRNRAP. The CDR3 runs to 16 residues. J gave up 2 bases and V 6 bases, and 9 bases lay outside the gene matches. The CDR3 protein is CASGRLTGGTYNEQFF. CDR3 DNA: TGTGCTAGTGGCCGCTTAACAGGGGGAACCTACAATGAGCAGTTCTTC.